This entry is about one TCR beta chain. What it recognizes is unknown. The data stem from a study of shared clonotypes between healthy human individuals. Whole-study findings and limits: Several donors showed sharing of around 5% of naive CD4 clonotypes.

For every subset, genomic DNA was evenly distributed across several immunoSEQ plates. The input for sorted-subset replicate PCRs was approximately 200 ng DNA, 25,000 to 35,000 T cell genomes. Some clones are missing from TCRdb's copy, which holds only in-frame ones; the method was immunoSEQ multiplex PCR. Among 2,500,000 or so clones listed, 90% to 95% were seen once. There are 15 residues in the CDR3. Between the trimmed V and J ends, which lost 0 bases and 6 bases, there was a span of 15 bases. Germline V CDR1 and CDR2: LGHNA, YNFKEQ. Sequenced material: naive CD4+ T cells from PBMCs. This sample's subset: CD45RA+ positively selected. The V call is TRBV4-2, the J call TRBJ2-7; D perhaps matches TRBD1 (7 bases). This TCR derives from a man aged 18 to 29 in good health. Some clones in this sample may be carry-over from other donors' samples. The chain's CDR3 is CASSQEWQGGVEQYF. Here the CDR3 DNA reads TGTGCCAGCAGCCAAGAGTGGCAGGGGGGAGTCGAGCAGTACTTC.